Listed below are T cell receptor beta chains from one sample, sequenced in a study of Ad26.COV2.S vaccination and SARS-CoV-2 variants. Some clones are missing from TCRdb's copy, which holds only in-frame ones; the method was immunoSEQ multiplex PCR. The table lists 300,000 to 400,000 clones, 90% to 95% of them singletons. The sequences come from peripheral blood, collected after recovery from COVID-19. Receptors originate from a human donor who had recovered from COVID-19. Both conserved end residues are part of each CDR3. A D gene is named only where the DNA matches it firmly. Only some rows state a clone size, as once, few, many or a class for expanded clones.

d_call	clone_size	v_call	cdr3_length	j_call	cdr3_nt	cdr3_aa
TRBD2	.	TRBV5-6	16	TRBJ2-3	TGTGCCAGCAGGATGGCCCCAGCGGGGCCCACAGATACGCAGTATTTT	CASRMAPAGPTDTQYF
TRBD1	.	TRBV6-6	14	TRBJ1-1	TGTGCCAGCAGTTACCTTGGGACAGCAACTGAAGCTTTCTTT	CASSYLGTATEAFF
TRBD1	.	TRBV3-1/TRBV3-2	17	TRBJ1-1	TGTGCCAGCAGGCATGGGACAGGGTCACAATGGTACACTGAAGCTTTCTTT	CASRHGTGSQWYTEAFF
.	once	TRBV29-1	11	TRBJ2-7	TGCAGCGGCGGGCTGGCGGGCGAGCAGTACTTC	CSGGLAGEQYF
TRBD1	.	TRBV10-2	15	TRBJ1-1	TGCGCCAGCAGCCCACGGACAGGGGCGAACACTGAAGCTTTCTTT	CASSPRTGANTEAFF
TRBD1	.	TRBV19	15	TRBJ1-4	TGTGCCAGTAGTATTTACCGGGACAGCAATGAAAAACTGTTTTTT	CASSIYRDSNEKLFF
TRBD2	.	TRBV2	17	TRBJ2-3	TGTGCCAGCAGTAGAAGGACTAGCGGCGGTGTGGCAGATACGCAGTATTTT	CASSRRTSGGVADTQYF
TRBD1	.	TRBV9	14	TRBJ2-2	TGTGCCAGCAGCACGGACAGGGGGTTCGGGGAGCTGTTTTTT	CASSTDRGFGELFF
.	once	TRBV12-5	13	TRBJ1-1	TGTGCTAGTGGTTTATGGGAGAACACTGAAGCTTTCTTT	CASGLWENTEAFF
TRBD1	.	TRBV3-1/TRBV3-2	15	TRBJ2-7	TGTGCCAGCAGCCAAGGATCGGGACAGACCTACGAGCAGTACTTC	CASSQGSGQTYEQYF
.	.	TRBV5-1	12	TRBJ1-1	TGCGCCAGCAGCGCTACTAACACTGAAGCTTTCTTT	CASSATNTEAFF
.	.	TRBV6-2/TRBV6-3	14	TRBJ1-5	TGTGCCAGCAGTTACTCGAGTGGCAATCAGCCCCAGCATTTT	CASSYSSGNQPQHF
.	.	TRBV28	13	TRBJ1-5	TGTGCCAGCAGTTTTGGGGTGGGGCAGCCCCAGCATTTT	CASSFGVGQPQHF
.	.	TRBV5-1	16	TRBJ2-1	TGCGCCAGCAGCTTGGATCTGAGTAGCTCCTACAATGAGCAGTTCTTC	CASSLDLSSSYNEQFF
.	.	TRBV5-1	13	TRBJ2-7	TGCGCCAGCAGCTTGCGGAGCTCCTACGAGCAGTACTTC	CASSLRSSYEQYF
.	once	TRBV19	14	TRBJ1-2	TGTGCCAGTAGTATCCGGCCGGGGGGATATGGCTACACCTTC	CASSIRPGGYGYTF
.	.	TRBV7-3	16	TRBJ1-3	TGTGCCAGCAGCTCCAGGGGTACAATCTCTGGAAACACCATATATTTT	CASSSRGTISGNTIYF
.	once	TRBV5-1	12	TRBJ1-4	TGCGCCAGCAGTCCAGGGGATGAAAAACTGTTTTTT	CASSPGDEKLFF
TRBD2	once	TRBV9	15	TRBJ2-3	TGTGCCAGCAGCGCAAGCGGGGGGGGCACAGATACGCAGTATTTT	CASSASGGGTDTQYF
TRBD2	.	TRBV3-1/TRBV3-2	15	TRBJ2-5	TGTGCCAGCAGCCTACTAGCGGGGGGCCAAGAGACCCAGTACTTC	CASSLLAGGQETQYF
.	.	TRBV5-6	16	TRBJ1-2	TGTGCCAGCAGCTTGGACCCCCCCATCACAAACTATGGCTACACCTTC	CASSLDPPITNYGYTF
.	.	TRBV4-3	15	TRBJ1-5	TGCGCCAGCAGCCAAGCAGCGGGTGGCAATCAGCCCCAGCATTTT	CASSQAAGGNQPQHF
.	.	TRBV25-1	13	TRBJ1-2	TGTGCCAGCAGCCCAGGGACATCTTATGGCTACACCTTC	CASSPGTSYGYTF
.	.	TRBV18	16	TRBJ1-2	TGTGCCAGCTCTCGCGACAGGACTGGGGTCATCTATGGCTACACCTTC	CASSRDRTGVIYGYTF
.	.	TRBV19	13	TRBJ1-1	TGTGCCAGTAGTATAGGGTGGTGGCCTGAAGCTTTCTTT	CASSIGWWPEAFF
.	.	TRBV6-2/TRBV6-3	18	TRBJ1-5	TGTGCCAGCAGTTATCCCCCGGGTTTACCGAATCGGCGTCAGCCCCAGCATTTT	CASSYPPGLPNRRQPQHF
TRBD1	once	TRBV5-1	16	TRBJ1-1	TGCGCCAGCAGCTTGGGCCCGGGACAGGTAAACACTGAAGCTTTCTTT	CASSLGPGQVNTEAFF
.	.	TRBV6-6	14	TRBJ2-2	TGTGCCAGCAGTTACTCGAGAGGGGCCGGGGAGCTGTTTTTT	CASSYSRGAGELFF
TRBD2	.	TRBV5-4	14	TRBJ2-7	TGTGCCAGCAGCTCGAGCGGGGGCACCTACGAGCAGTACTTC	CASSSSGGTYEQYF
.	.	TRBV19	14	TRBJ1-2	TGTGCCAGTAGTATAGTTGGAGATAACTATGGCTACACCTTC	CASSIVGDNYGYTF
.	.	TRBV5-6	18	TRBJ2-2	TGTGCCAGCAGCTTGGGGTTTCTCGCGGACTCCCCGACCGGGGAGCTGTTTTTT	CASSLGFLADSPTGELFF
.	.	TRBV25-1	13	TRBJ1-5	TGTGCCAGCAGCTTACAGGGTGGTCAGCCCCAGCATTTT	CASSLQGGQPQHF
.	.	TRBV7-9	17	TRBJ2-7	TGTGCCAGCAGCTTAGTGGTAACGGGGGGCACCTCCTACGAGCAGTACTTC	CASSLVVTGGTSYEQYF
TRBD1	few	TRBV5-1	14	TRBJ1-1	TGCGCCAGCAGCCTGACAGGGTGGGACACTGAAGCTTTCTTT	CASSLTGWDTEAFF
TRBD2	.	TRBV7-8	17	TRBJ2-1	TGTGCCAGCAGCTTAGCGGCCCTAGCGGGGGGGCGGAGTGAGCAGTTCTTC	CASSLAALAGGRSEQFF
TRBD1	.	TRBV5-1	17	TRBJ2-7	TGCGCCAGCAGCTTCTCTGACAGGGGCCCGAGCTCCTACGAGCAGTACTTC	CASSFSDRGPSSYEQYF
.	.	TRBV6-2/TRBV6-3	13	TRBJ1-3	TGTGCCAGCAGCAGAGGACCTGGAAACACCATATATTTT	CASSRGPGNTIYF
.	.	TRBV7-2	14	TRBJ2-1	TGTGCCAGCAGCTTAGTGGGCTCCGGGAATGAGCAGTTCTTC	CASSLVGSGNEQFF
TRBD1	.	TRBV6-5	14	TRBJ2-3	TGTGCCAGCAGATCTACGACAGGGGCAGATACGCAGTATTTT	CASRSTTGADTQYF
.	.	TRBV7-9	13	TRBJ1-1	TGTGCCAGCAGACTAGGAGCGAACACTGAAGCTTTCTTT	CASRLGANTEAFF
.	.	TRBV7-9	15	TRBJ1-1	TGTGCCAGCACCATGGACAGTACCCTGAACACTGAAGCTTTCTTT	CASTMDSTLNTEAFF
TRBD1	.	TRBV3-1/TRBV3-2	16	TRBJ1-2	TGTGCCAGCGGTTTCGGGACAGGGGCGAATAACTATGGCTACACCTTC	CASGFGTGANNYGYTF
.	.	TRBV7-2	12	TRBJ1-1	TGTGCCAGCAGCTACCCGGCCACTGAAGCTTTCTTT	CASSYPATEAFF
TRBD1	.	TRBV12-3/TRBV12-4	13	TRBJ2-1	TGTGCCAGCAGGGACAGGGGCCCAAATGAGCAGTTCTTC	CASRDRGPNEQFF
.	.	TRBV19	19	TRBJ1-2	TGTGCCAGCACGGGACCGCCCAATAAAAAGGTCATAAATAACTATGGCTACACCTTC	CASTGPPNKKVINNYGYTF
.	.	TRBV19	18	TRBJ2-7	TGTGCCAGTAGTGGGGGCGAACGGGACACCCATTTACCCTACGAGCAGTACTTC	CASSGGERDTHLPYEQYF